This entry concerns a single TCR beta chain. Its matching antigen is unknown. Clones were sequenced by immunoSEQ multiplex PCR, and TCRdb holds only the in-frame ones, with some missing. This table holds about 130,000 clones, roughly nine tenths found once. CDR1 is SGHRS, CDR2 YFSETQ, per germline. The CDR3 is 14 residues long. V lost 4 bases and J lost 5, with 14 bases in between. These data are taken from a study of T cell responses to AZD1222 COVID-19 vaccine. Study findings and constraints: Seropositivity was recorded at baseline in only a handful of AZD1222 recipients. As reported, nearly half of all spike-specific TCRs target variant regions that are unmutated. Following two doses of AZD1222, Spike-specific TCR breadth and depth rose.

The rearrangement links TRBV5-1 to TRBJ2-3; perhaps TRBD1 as D (6 bases). The receptor was isolated from an adult in good health. This specimen consisted of peripheral blood, obtained on day 0 of AZD1222 vaccination. CDR3: CASSRALGGDTQYF. The CDR3 nucleotides read TGCGCCAGCAGCCGGGCCTTAGGGGGAGATACGCAGTATTTT.